This T cell receptor (beta chain) was captured in a study of cytomegalovirus exposure and HLA in healthy donors. Overall study findings and caveats: The study dropped some indistinguishable V segments, TRBV6-2 and TRBV6-3 among them. Productive status was seen about 87% or about 30% of the time for most TCR beta V segments in an earlier analysis.

This CDR3 has 18 residues. Note on this clone: What it recognizes is unknown.

Primers included in the PCR were 60 Vbeta and 13 Jbeta primers. Profiling relied on immunoSEQ multiplex PCR, and the TCRdb table lists in-frame clones only, not all of them. The data hold 200,000 to 250,000 clones, with 70% to 85% observed a single time. The chain has TRBV21-1 and TRBJ2-1; the table gives TRBD1 as D, unverified against the DNA. TRBV21-1 is annotated as a pseudogene. This receptor was identified in a male donor in good health and CMV-seronegative. Sequencing was carried out using PBMCs. The CDR3 spells CASSKGPGQECSYNEQFF. Written as DNA, the CDR3 is TGTGCCAGCAGCAAAGGTCCCGGACAGGAATGCTCCTACAATGAGCAGTTCTTC.